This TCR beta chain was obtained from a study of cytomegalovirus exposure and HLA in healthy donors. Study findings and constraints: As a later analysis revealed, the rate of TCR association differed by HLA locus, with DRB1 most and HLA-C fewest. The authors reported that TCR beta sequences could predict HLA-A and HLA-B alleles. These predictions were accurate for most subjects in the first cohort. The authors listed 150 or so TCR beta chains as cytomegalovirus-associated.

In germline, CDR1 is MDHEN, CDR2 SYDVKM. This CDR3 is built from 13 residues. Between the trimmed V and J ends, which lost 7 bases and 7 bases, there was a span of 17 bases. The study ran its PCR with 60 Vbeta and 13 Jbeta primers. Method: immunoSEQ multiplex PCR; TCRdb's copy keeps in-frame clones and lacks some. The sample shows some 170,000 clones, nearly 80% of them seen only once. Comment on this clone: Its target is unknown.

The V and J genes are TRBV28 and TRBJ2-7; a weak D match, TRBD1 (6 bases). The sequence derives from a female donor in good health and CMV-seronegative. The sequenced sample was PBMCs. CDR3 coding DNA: TGTGCCAGCATTTCTTTTAACAGGGATGAGCAGTACTTC. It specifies CASISFNRDEQYF.